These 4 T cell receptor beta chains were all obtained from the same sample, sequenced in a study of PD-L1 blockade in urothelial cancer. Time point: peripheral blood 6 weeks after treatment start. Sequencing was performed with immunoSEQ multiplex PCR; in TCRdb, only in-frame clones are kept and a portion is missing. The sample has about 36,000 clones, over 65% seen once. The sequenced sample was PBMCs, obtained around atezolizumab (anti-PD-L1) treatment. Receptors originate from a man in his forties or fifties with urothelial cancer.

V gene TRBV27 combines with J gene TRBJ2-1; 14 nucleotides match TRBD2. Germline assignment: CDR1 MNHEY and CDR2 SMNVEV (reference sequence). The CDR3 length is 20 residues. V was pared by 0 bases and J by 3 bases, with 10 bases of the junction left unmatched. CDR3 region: CASSLSPRLAGGPFYNEQFF. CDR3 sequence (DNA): TGTGCCAGCAGTTTATCCCCTCGACTAGCGGGAGGGCCTTTCTACAATGAGCAGTTCTTC.

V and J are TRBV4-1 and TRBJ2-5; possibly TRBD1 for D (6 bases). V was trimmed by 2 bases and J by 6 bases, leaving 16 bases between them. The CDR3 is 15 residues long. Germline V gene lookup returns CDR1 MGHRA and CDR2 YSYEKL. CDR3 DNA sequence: TGCGCCAGCAGCCAAACCCCTGGACAGTCTAAGACCCAGTACTTC. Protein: CASSQTPGQSKTQYF.

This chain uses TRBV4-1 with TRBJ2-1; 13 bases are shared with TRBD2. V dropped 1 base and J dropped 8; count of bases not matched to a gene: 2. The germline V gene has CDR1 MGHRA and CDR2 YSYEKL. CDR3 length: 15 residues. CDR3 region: CASSQGTSGRDEQFF. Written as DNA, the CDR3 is TGCGCCAGCAGCCAAGGGACTAGCGGGAGAGATGAGCAGTTCTTC.

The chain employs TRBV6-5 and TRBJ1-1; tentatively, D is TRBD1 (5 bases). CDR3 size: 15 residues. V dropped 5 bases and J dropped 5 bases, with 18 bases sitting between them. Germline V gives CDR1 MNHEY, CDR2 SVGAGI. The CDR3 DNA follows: TGTGCCAGCAGTAAGCTCCAGGGATCTAGGACTGAAGCTTTCTTT. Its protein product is CASSKLQGSRTEAFF.